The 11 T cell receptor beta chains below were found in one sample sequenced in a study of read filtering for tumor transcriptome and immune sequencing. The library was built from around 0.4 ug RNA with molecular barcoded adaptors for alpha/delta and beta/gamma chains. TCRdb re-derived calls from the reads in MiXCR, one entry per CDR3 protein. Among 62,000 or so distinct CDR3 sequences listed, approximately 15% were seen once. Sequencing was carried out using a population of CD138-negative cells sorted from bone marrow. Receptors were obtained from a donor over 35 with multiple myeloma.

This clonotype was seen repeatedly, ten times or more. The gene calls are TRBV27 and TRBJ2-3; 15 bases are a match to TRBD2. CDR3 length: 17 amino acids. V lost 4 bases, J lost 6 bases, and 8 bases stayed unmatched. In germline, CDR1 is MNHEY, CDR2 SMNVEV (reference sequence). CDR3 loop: CASSSGLAGGLTDTQYF. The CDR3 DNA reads TGTGCCAGCAGTTCCGGACTAGCGGGAGGGCTTACGGATACGCAGTATTTT.

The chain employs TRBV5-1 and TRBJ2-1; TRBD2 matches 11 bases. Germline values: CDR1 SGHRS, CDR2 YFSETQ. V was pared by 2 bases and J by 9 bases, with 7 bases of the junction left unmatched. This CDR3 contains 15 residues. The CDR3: CASSFLAGGPVEQFF. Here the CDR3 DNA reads TGCGCCAGCAGCTTTCTAGCGGGAGGCCCGGTTGAGCAGTTCTTC.

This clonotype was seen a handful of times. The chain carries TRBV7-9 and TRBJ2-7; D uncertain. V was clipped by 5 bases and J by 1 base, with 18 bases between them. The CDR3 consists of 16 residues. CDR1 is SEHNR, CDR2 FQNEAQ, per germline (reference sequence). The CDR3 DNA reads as TGTGCCAGCAGCCCGCCCCGTGGGGAAAGGTCCTACGAGCAGTACTTC. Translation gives CASSPPRGERSYEQYF.

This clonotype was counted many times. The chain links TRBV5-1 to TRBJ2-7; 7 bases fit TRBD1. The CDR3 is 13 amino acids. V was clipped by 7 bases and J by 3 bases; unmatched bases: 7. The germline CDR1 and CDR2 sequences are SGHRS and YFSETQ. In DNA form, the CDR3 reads TGCGCCAGCGGCGAGACAGGGATCTACGAGCAGTACTTC. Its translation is CASGETGIYEQYF.

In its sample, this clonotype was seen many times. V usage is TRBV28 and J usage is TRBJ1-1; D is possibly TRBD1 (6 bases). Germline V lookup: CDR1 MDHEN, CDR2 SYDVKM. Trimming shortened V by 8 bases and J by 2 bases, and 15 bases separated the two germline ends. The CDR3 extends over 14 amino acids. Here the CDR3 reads CASGRGGANTEAFF. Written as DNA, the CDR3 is TGTGCCAGCGGACGCGGGGGGGCTAACACTGAAGCTTTCTTT. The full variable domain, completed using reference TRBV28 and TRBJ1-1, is DVKVTQSSRYLVKRTGEKVFLECVQDMDHENMFWYRQDPGLGLRLIYFSYDVKMKEKGDIPEGYSVSREKKERFSLILESASTNQTSMYLCASGRGGANTEAFFGQGTRLTVV.

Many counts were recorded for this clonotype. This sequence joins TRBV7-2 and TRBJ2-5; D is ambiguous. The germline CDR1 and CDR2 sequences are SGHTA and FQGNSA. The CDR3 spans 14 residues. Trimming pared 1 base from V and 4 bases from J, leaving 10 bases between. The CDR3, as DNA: TGTGCCAGCAGCTTAGGAAGCCAACCAGAGACCCAGTACTTC. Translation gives CASSLGSQPETQYF.

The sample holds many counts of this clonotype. CDR3 coding DNA: TGTGCCAGCAGTCAGTTAGCGGGAGTCACCGGGGAGCTGTTTTTT. Encoded protein: CASSQLAGVTGELFF. The gene calls are TRBV6-2 or TRBV6-3 and TRBJ2-2, with TRBD2 identical over 9 bases. There are 15 residues in the CDR3. Germline assignment: CDR1 MNHEY and CDR2 SVGEGT. J gave up 4 bases and V 5 bases, and 5 bases lay outside the gene matches.

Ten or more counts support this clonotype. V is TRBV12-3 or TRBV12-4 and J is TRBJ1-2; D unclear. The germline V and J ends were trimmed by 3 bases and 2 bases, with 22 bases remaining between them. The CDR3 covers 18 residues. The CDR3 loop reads CASSLIWPGPLGNYGYTF. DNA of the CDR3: TGTGCCAGCAGTTTGATCTGGCCAGGCCCGTTGGGGAACTATGGCTACACCTTC.

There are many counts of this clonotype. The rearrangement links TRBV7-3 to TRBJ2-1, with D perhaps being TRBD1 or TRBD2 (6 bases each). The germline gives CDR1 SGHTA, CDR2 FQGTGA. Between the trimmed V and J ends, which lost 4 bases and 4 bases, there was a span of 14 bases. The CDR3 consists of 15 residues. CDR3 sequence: CASSSRGRGYNEQFF. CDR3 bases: TGTGCCAGCAGCTCGCGGGGCAGGGGATACAATGAGCAGTTCTTC.

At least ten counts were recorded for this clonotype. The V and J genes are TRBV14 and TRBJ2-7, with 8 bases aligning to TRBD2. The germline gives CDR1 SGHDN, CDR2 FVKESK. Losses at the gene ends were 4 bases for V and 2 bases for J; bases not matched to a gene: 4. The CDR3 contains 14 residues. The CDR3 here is CASSPLAGTYEQYF. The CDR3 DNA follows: TGTGCCAGCAGCCCATTAGCGGGAACCTACGAGCAGTACTTC.

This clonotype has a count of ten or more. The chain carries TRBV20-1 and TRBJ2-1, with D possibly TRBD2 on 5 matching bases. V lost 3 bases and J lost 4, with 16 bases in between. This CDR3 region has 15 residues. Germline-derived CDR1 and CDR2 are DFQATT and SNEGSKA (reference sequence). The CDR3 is CSARRSSPPYNEQFF. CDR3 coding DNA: TGCAGTGCTAGGCGTTCTAGCCCGCCTTACAATGAGCAGTTCTTC.